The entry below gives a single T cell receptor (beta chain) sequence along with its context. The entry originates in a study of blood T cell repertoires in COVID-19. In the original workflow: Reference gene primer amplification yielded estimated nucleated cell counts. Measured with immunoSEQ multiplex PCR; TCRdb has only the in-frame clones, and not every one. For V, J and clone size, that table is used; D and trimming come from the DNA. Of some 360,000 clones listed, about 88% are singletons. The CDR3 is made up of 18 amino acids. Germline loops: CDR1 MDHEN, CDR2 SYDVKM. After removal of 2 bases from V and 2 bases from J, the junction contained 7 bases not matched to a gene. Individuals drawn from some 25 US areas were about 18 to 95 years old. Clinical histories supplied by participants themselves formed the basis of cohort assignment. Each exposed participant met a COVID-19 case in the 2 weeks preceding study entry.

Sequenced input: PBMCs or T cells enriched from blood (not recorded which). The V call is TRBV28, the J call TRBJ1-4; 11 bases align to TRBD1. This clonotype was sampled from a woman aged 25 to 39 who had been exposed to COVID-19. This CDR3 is CASSLMGQGVGTNEKLFF. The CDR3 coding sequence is TGTGCCAGCAGTTTAATGGGACAGGGGGTTGGGACTAATGAAAAACTGTTTTTT.